The clone carrying this TCR beta chain showed up just once. Its matching antigen is unknown. Germline-derived CDR1 and CDR2 are LNHDA and SQIVND (reference sequence). The CDR3 length is 15 residues. V was pared by 5 bases and J by 1 base, with 12 bases between. Sequencing was performed with immunoSEQ multiplex PCR; in TCRdb, only in-frame clones are kept and a portion is missing. The sample includes roughly 100,000 clones, 88% of them seen just once. This sample is part of a study of T cell responses to AZD1222 COVID-19 vaccine. Across the whole study: Investigators merged groups given second doses at roughly 4 or roughly 12 weeks.

Study findings and constraints: In the spike-specific TCR repertoire, nearly half reportedly target unmutated variant regions.

This chain connects TRBV19 to TRBJ2-1; no firm D call. The sample consisted of peripheral blood, taken on day 0 of AZD1222 vaccination. The sequence was obtained from an adult in good health. The CDR3 DNA follows: TGTGCCAGTAGTTCGGCATACCTATCCTACAATGAGCAGTTCTTC. Its translation: CASSSAYLSYNEQFF.